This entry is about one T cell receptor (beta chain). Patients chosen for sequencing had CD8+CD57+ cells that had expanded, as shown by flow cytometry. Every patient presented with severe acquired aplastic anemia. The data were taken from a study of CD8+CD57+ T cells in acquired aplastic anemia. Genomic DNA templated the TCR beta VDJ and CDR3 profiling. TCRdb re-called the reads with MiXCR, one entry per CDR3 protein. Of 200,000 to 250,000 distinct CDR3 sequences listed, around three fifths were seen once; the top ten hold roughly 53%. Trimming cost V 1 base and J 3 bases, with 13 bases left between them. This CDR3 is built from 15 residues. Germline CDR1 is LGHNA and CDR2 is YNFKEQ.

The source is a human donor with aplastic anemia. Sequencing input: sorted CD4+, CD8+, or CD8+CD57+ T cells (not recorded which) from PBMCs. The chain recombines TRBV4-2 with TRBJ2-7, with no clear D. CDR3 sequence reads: CASSQGGSTLYEQYF. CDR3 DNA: TGTGCCAGCAGCCAAGGAGGATCGACCCTCTACGAGCAGTACTTC.